The rows below give T cell receptor beta chains drawn from one sample of a study of regulatory T cells in long-lasting Graves disease. TCRdb used MiXCR to reprocess the multiplex PCR reads, holding one entry per CDR3 protein. The sample lists 350,000 to 550,000 distinct CDR3 sequences, 12% to 15% occurring once. The same specimen was also included in a second study, on T cells in Graves' hyperthyroidism and ophthalmopathy.

The sequenced sample was peripheral blood mononuclear cells (PBMCs), obtained at new diagnosis, from a patient treated with antithyroid drugs. These receptors were taken from a woman aged 45-65 years with Graves disease. Both conserved end residues are part of each CDR3. Fields, in order: D gene, CDR3 length, J gene, V gene, clone size, CDR3 protein, CDR3 DNA. D genes are given only for firm matches. Clone size, where shown, is once, few, many, or a class for clones that have expanded.

d_gene: TRBD1
len: 17
j_gene: TRBJ2-2
v_gene: TRBV6-1
abundance: few
CDR3aa: CASQRAGTGGRTGELFF
CDR3nt: TGTGCCAGCCAGAGGGCCGGGACAGGGGGCCGGACCGGGGAGCTGTTTTTT

d_gene: -
len: 13
j_gene: TRBJ2-5
v_gene: TRBV29-1
abundance: few
CDR3aa: CSVERDGEETQYF
CDR3nt: TGCAGCGTTGAGAGGGACGGTGAAGAGACCCAGTACTTC

d_gene: TRBD2
len: 16
j_gene: TRBJ2-4
v_gene: TRBV19
abundance: -
CDR3aa: CASSRTSDLAKNIQYF
CDR3nt: TGTGCCAGTAGCAGAACTAGCGACCTAGCCAAAAACATTCAGTACTTC

d_gene: TRBD1
len: 14
j_gene: TRBJ1-2
v_gene: TRBV5-1
abundance: -
CDR3aa: CASTSDRAPYGYTF
CDR3nt: TGCGCCAGCACCTCGGACAGGGCTCCGTATGGCTACACCTTC

d_gene: -
len: 18
j_gene: TRBJ2-2
v_gene: TRBV20-1
abundance: -
CDR3aa: CSARDLTRGLSNTGELFF
CDR3nt: TGCAGTGCTAGAGATCTCACCAGGGGACTATCGAACACCGGGGAGCTGTTTTTT

d_gene: -
len: 12
j_gene: TRBJ2-1
v_gene: TRBV30
abundance: many
CDR3aa: CAWSAWGGDEFF
CDR3nt: TGTGCCTGGAGCGCCTGGGGGGGCGATGAGTTCTTC

d_gene: TRBD1
len: 16
j_gene: TRBJ1-5
v_gene: TRBV24-1
abundance: many
CDR3aa: CAPRQGECDSNQPQHF
CDR3nt: TGTGCCCCACGACAGGGGGAATGTGATAGCAATCAGCCCCAGCATTTT

d_gene: -
len: 15
j_gene: TRBJ2-1
v_gene: TRBV9
abundance: many
CDR3aa: CASSVVAHKNNEQFF
CDR3nt: TGTGCCAGCAGCGTAGTCGCCCATAAAAACAATGAGCAGTTCTTC

d_gene: TRBD1
len: 13
j_gene: TRBJ1-2
v_gene: TRBV30
abundance: -
CDR3aa: CAWSVDRAYGYTF
CDR3nt: TGTGCCTGGAGTGTGGACAGGGCCTATGGCTACACCTTC

d_gene: -
len: 16
j_gene: TRBJ2-2
v_gene: TRBV11-2
abundance: many
CDR3aa: CASRPLPGVNTGELFF
CDR3nt: TGTGCCAGCAGACCTCTTCCAGGGGTAAACACCGGGGAGCTGTTTTTT